These 18 T cell receptor beta chains came from one sample sequenced in a study of T cells in Graves' hyperthyroidism and ophthalmopathy. The investigators amplified TCR beta CDR3 regions from RNA transcripts. The HTBI primer set served for first-round RT-PCR of the TCR CDR3. TCRdb processed the multiplex PCR reads anew with MiXCR; each CDR3 protein has one entry. The table lists 610,000 or so distinct CDR3 sequences, around 42% of them singletons. Sequenced: peripheral blood or thyroid tissue (not recorded which). These receptors were obtained from a woman aged 18 to 35 with Graves' hyperthyroidism.

The rearrangement uses TRBV5-1 and TRBJ2-2; TRBD1 agrees at 7 bases. V gave up 2 bases and J gave up 3 bases; unmatched junction bases: 4. This CDR3 is built from 15 residues. Germline CDR1 SGHRS, CDR2 YFSETQ. The CDR3 coding sequence is TGCGCCAGCAGCTTCAGGCAGGGGGACACCGGGGAGCTGTTTTTT. Its protein is CASSFRQGDTGELFF.

This clonotype was counted at least ten times. The gene calls are TRBV12-3 or TRBV12-4 and TRBJ2-2; 11 positions agree with TRBD2. J was trimmed by 2 bases and V by 8 bases; bases with no gene match: 4. CDR3 length equals 15 residues. CDR3 protein: CASLTSGSNTGELFF. The CDR3 bases are TGTGCCAGCCTCACTAGCGGGAGCAACACCGGGGAGCTGTTTTTT.

CDR3 nucleotide sequence: TGTGCCAGCAGCTTAAGCTCAGGGACAGGGAACGAGCAGTACTTC. This sequence encodes CASSLSSGTGNEQYF. The gene calls are TRBV11-1 and TRBJ2-7; 9 nucleotides agree with TRBD1. With V trimmed by 2 bases and J by 5 bases, 7 bases remained unmatched. Germline assignment: CDR1 SGHAT and CDR2 FQDESV (reference sequence). This CDR3 spans 15 amino acids.

The table lists this clonotype with a few counts. The J gene is TRBJ2-1, the V gene TRBV29-1; TRBD2 matches 14 bases. With 6 bases clipped from V and 6 bases from J, the junction kept 7 bases outside the gene matches. This CDR3 spans 15 amino acids. Germline V CDR1 and CDR2: SQVTM, ANQGSEA. The CDR3 sequence is CSVHGTSGSSNEQFF. The CDR3 DNA is TGCAGCGTCCATGGGACTAGCGGGAGTTCCAATGAGCAGTTCTTC.

The sample holds many counts of this clonotype. This chain links TRBV19 with TRBJ1-5; D is uncertain. The CDR3 is 13 amino acids. V lost 1 base, J lost 3 bases, and 4 bases lay in between. Germline CDR1 reads LNHDA; CDR2 reads SQIVND (reference sequence). The CDR3 nucleotides are TGTGCCAGTAGTATAGCCACCAATCAGCCCCAGCATTTT. Amino acid sequence: CASSIATNQPQHF.

Only one count was recorded for this clonotype. The chain joins TRBV11-3 to TRBJ2-5; possibly TRBD1 for D (5 bases). Germline V gene data show CDR1 as SGHNT and CDR2 as YENEEA. CDR3 length equals 16 residues. Deletions cut 5 bases from V and 11 bases from J, with 27 bases between. The CDR3 loop is CASSLAGSVLRDTQYF. As DNA, the CDR3 is TGTGCCAGCAGCCTCGCAGGGTCGGTACTTCGAGATACGCAGTACTTC.

This rearrangement joins TRBV29-1 to TRBJ1-2; 7 bases map to TRBD1. V gave up 5 bases and J gave up 6 bases; unmatched junction bases: 9. This CDR3 region has 13 residues. The germline gives CDR1 SQVTM, CDR2 ANQGSEA. This chain's CDR3 is CSVRAGGEHGYTF. In nucleotides, the CDR3 is TGCAGCGTTAGGGCAGGGGGTGAACATGGCTACACCTTC.

This clonotype came up many times. The chain links TRBV11-2 to TRBJ2-5; D is unresolved. CDR1 is SGHAT and CDR2 is FQNNGV in the germline V gene. The CDR3 is 12 residues long. With 2 bases removed from V and 5 bases from J, the gap between germline ends came to 6 bases. The CDR3, as DNA: TGTGCCAGCAGCTTAAGTATCGAGACCCAGTACTTC. This codes for CASSLSIETQYF.

There are a few counts of this clonotype. The CDR3 DNA reads TGTGCCACCGGTCTAGGGGAGCTGTTTTTT. It codes for CATGLGELFF. The gene calls are TRBV24-1 and TRBJ2-2; D is uncertain. There are 10 residues in the CDR3. V was pared by 9 bases and J by 8 bases, with 6 bases between. The V gene's germline CDR1 is KGHDR and CDR2 SFDVKD.

As concerns this clonotype: A read error may be the cause here, since a much bigger clone is one base away. The rearrangement links TRBV7-6 to TRBJ1-1, with 8 bases aligning to TRBD1. Looked up from germline, CDR1 is SGHVS and CDR2 is FNYEAQ. The CDR3 contains 14 residues. The ends lost 3 bases at V and 6 bases at J; junction bases unmatched: 6. CDR3 residues: CASSLDRVYPEAFF. Here the CDR3 DNA reads TGTGCCAGCAGCTTGGACAGGGTTTACCCTGAAGCTTTCTTT.

The CDR3 sequence is CSARPPGLGPDTQYF. The CDR3 nucleotides are TGCAGTGCTAGACCGCCGGGACTAGGACCAGATACGCAGTATTTT. V gene TRBV20-1 combines with J gene TRBJ2-3; 8 nucleotides align to TRBD2. This CDR3 comprises 15 residues. The germline V gene encodes CDR1 DFQATT and CDR2 SNEGSKA (reference sequence). V was pared by 2 bases and J by 4 bases, with 8 bases of the junction left unmatched.

This sequence joins TRBV29-1 and TRBJ1-2; TRBD1 might be the D (5 bases). Germline assignment: CDR1 SQVTM and CDR2 ANQGSEA. V was cut by 2 bases and J by 2 bases, with 12 bases left in between. This CDR3 is built from 14 residues. This chain's CDR3 is CSVEISSGNYGYTF. The CDR3, as DNA: TGCAGCGTTGAAATTTCCTCAGGGAACTATGGCTACACCTTC.

There are many counts of this clonotype. The rearrangement joins TRBV29-1 to TRBJ1-4; D remains unclear. The length of the CDR3 is 14 residues. Germline assignment: CDR1 SQVTM and CDR2 ANQGSEA. The V gene lost 3 bases and the J gene lost 2 bases, with 10 bases spanning the gap. The CDR3 here is CSVELRTTNEKLFF. In nucleotides, the CDR3 is TGCAGCGTTGAGTTAAGGACGACTAATGAAAAACTGTTTTTT. The complete variable domain, with remaining parts taken from reference TRBV29-1 and TRBJ1-4, reads SAVISQKPSRDICQRGTSLTIQCQVDSQVTMMFWYRQQPGQSLTLIATANQGSEATYESGFVIDKFPISRPNLTFSTLTVSNMSPEDSSIYLCSVELRTTNEKLFFGSGTQLSVL.

For the CDR3, the DNA is TGTGCCAGCAGCTTGGACGAGATCATTGGTGAAAAACTGTTTTTT. Protein sequence: CASSLDEIIGEKLFF. The V gene is TRBV7-8, the J gene TRBJ1-4, with D unclear. The length of the CDR3 is 15 residues. Trimming shortened V by 3 bases and J by 7 bases, and 15 bases separated the two germline ends. Germline-derived CDR1 and CDR2 are SGHVS and FQNEAQ.

The rearrangement links TRBV7-8 to TRBJ2-1, with 9 bases fitting TRBD1. Trimming took 1 base from V and 2 from J; bases not matched to a gene: 6. Germline-derived CDR1 and CDR2 are SGHVS and FQNEAQ. The CDR3 extends over 17 amino acids. The CDR3 coding sequence is TGTGCCAGCAGCTTAGGTAAAAGGACAGGGGCCTACAATGAGCAGTTCTTC. Translated: CASSLGKRTGAYNEQFF.

There are a few counts of this clonotype. The CDR3 region has the DNA TGCAGCGTTGAGGAGCGTGTAGGCCCAGATACGCAGTATTTT. It codes for CSVEERVGPDTQYF. V and J are TRBV29-1 and TRBJ2-3; D unclear. V was shortened by 3 bases and J by 4 bases, with 14 bases between the two germline ends. The CDR3 spans 14 residues. Per the germline V gene, CDR1 is SQVTM and CDR2 is ANQGSEA.

This clonotype was counted ten times or more. This chain joins TRBV7-9 and TRBJ1-5; D remains unclear. V was shortened by 2 bases and J by 6 bases, with 5 bases between the two germline ends. Germline CDR1 is SEHNR and CDR2 is FQNEAQ (reference sequence). The CDR3 runs 12 residues. In nucleotides, the CDR3 is TGTGCCAGCAGCTTATACAGTCAGCCCCAGCATTTT. This codes for CASSLYSQPQHF.

In its sample, this clonotype was seen a few times. It may be a read error: a sequence one base away is much more abundant. The genes are TRBV29-1 and TRBJ1-4; 10 bases line up with TRBD1. The germline V gene encodes CDR1 SQVTM and CDR2 ANQGSEA. The CDR3 sequence is 13 residues long. The CDR3 protein is CSVRQGANGKLFF. The CDR3 region has the DNA TGCAGCGTTCGACAGGGGGCTAATGGAAAACTGTTTTTT.